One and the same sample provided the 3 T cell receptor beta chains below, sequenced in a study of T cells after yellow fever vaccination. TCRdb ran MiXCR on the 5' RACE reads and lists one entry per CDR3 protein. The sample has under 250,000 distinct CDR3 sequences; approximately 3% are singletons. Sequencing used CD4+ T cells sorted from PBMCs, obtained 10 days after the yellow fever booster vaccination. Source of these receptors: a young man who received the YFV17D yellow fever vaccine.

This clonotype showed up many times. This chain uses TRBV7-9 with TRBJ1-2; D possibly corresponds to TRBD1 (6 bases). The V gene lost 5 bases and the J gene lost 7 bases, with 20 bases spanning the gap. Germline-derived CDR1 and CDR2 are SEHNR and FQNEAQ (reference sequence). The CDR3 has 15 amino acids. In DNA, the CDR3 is TGTGCCAGCAGCCCACTCACGGGGGCAACAGGTGGCTACACCTTC. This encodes CASSPLTGATGGYTF.

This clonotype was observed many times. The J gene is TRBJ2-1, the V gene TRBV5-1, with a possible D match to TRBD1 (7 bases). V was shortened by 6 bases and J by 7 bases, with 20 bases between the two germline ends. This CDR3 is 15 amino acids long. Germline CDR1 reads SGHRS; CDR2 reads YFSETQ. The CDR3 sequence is CASTRGDWAGNEQFF. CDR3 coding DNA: TGCGCCAGCACCAGGGGGGACTGGGCCGGTAATGAGCAGTTCTTC.

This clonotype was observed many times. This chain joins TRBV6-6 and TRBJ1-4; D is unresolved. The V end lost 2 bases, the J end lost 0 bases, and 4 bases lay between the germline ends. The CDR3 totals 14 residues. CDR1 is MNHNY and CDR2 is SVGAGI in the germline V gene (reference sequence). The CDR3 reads CASSYLATNEKLFF. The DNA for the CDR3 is TGTGCCAGCAGTTACCTTGCAACTAATGAAAAACTGTTTTTT.